The rows below give T cell receptor beta chains drawn from one sample of a study of cytomegalovirus exposure and HLA in healthy donors. Data came from immunoSEQ multiplex PCR; TCRdb stores just in-frame clones and leaves some out. This table has 150,000 to 200,000 clones, around 75% appearing once. The material sequenced was PBMCs. The receptors here all came from a human donor in good health. CDR3s include the opening cysteine and the closing phenylalanine or tryptophan. A D gene is named only where the DNA matches it firmly. Clone size is stated in some rows and not others, as once, few, many or a class when expanded.

>-|-|TRBV19
CATGGNPGGNTEAFF
>TRBD2|-|TRBV7-6
CASSIRLAGDTGELFF
>-|-|TRBV5-5
CASSLDRSIYNEQFF
>TRBD2|-|TRBV7-8
CASRPLAGAYEQYF
>TRBD2|-|TRBV11-2
CASSPHDFGGGDTQYF
>-|few|TRBV10-3
CAIESGSGTEAFF
>-|-|TRBV11-3
CASSRVGGGEQFF
>TRBD1|-|TRBV5-1
CASSSTGEAGNTIYF
>TRBD1|-|TRBV5-6
CASSFTGDQPQHF
>TRBD1|-|TRBV15
CATSRVGGKGYEQYF